This T cell receptor beta chain derives from a study of cytotoxic CD8 clonotypes in ibrutinib-treated CLL. The overall study: Response samples were taken after a median roughly twelve months of treatment, range 6 to 36.

Sequenced by immunoSEQ multiplex PCR; TCRdb stores in-frame clones only, minus some. This sample has 200,000 to 250,000 clones, with about 75% found just once. V was pared by 7 bases and J by 10 bases, with 22 bases between. The germline CDR1 and CDR2 sequences are LNHDA and SQIVND (reference sequence). The CDR3 extends over 14 amino acids. As regards this clone: What it binds is not known.

General study points: Pretreatment clonality was elevated relative to age-matched healthy donors and paralleled circulating CD8+ T-cell counts. The public clonotypes identified were infrequent and showed contraction or stability on treatment.

Genomic DNA in a quantity of about 2.1 micrograms was derived from cryopreserved PBMCs for TCR beta libraries. The V and J genes are TRBV19 and TRBJ1-1; possibly TRBD1 for D (5 bases). The sample here was PBMCs, taken after 12 months of ibrutinib treatment. The sequence came from a human donor with chronic lymphocytic leukemia. The DNA for the CDR3 is TGTGCCAGTATCAATAGGGGCAGTCCAGGAGTAGCTTTCTTT. Translated: CASINRGSPGVAFF.